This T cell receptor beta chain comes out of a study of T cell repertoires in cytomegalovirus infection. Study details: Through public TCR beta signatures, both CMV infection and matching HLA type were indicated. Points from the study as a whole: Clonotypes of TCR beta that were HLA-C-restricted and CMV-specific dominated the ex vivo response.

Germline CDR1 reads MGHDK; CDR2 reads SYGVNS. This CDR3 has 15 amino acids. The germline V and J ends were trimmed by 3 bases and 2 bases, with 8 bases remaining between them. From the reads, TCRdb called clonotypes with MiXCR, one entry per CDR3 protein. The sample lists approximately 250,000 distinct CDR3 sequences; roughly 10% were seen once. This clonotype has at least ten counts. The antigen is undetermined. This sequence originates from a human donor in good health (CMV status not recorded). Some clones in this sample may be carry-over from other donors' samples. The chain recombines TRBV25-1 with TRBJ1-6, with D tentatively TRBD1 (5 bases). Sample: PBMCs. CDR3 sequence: CASSDGGAYNSPLHF. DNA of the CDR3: TGTGCCAGCAGTGACGGGGGAGCCTATAATTCACCCCTCCACTTT.